The clone carrying this T cell receptor beta chain was found a few times. Its antigen remains unidentified. The entry originates in a study of beta chain features in type 1 diabetes. This CDR3 has 15 residues. The ends were cut back, 4 bases at V and 0 bases at J, with 10 bases in the middle. Germline V gives CDR1 SGHTA, CDR2 FQGNSA. Whole-study findings and limits: Researchers report that Type 1 diabetes patients had moderately but significantly shorter TCRB CDR3s across all four CD4+ subsets.

cDNA synthesis used the whole RNA isolate, giving expressed TCRB sequences. Clones were sequenced by immunoSEQ multiplex PCR, and TCRdb holds only the in-frame ones, with some missing. The sample yields about 390,000 clones, around 9.6% seen once. This chain uses TRBV7-2 with TRBJ2-1; no clear D gene. This receptor was identified in a man aged 30 to 39 with type 1 diabetes. Sequencing was carried out using central memory CD4+ T cells from blood. The CDR3 protein is CASSSRINSYNEQFF. The CDR3 bases are TGTGCCAGCAGCTCGAGAATAAACTCCTACAATGAGCAGTTCTTC.